This T cell receptor beta chain emerged from a study of T cells after yellow fever vaccination. About the study: Preparation of the low-cell-number fractions used SMART-Seq v4 Ultra Low Input. Study-wide points: A limited proportion of clonotypes was detected within both the CD4 and CD8 compartments. Weaker overall was a secondary response that nonetheless peaked faster, on day 5 versus 15.

This clonotype was counted ten times or more. The antigen is undetermined. TCRdb re-called the 5' RACE reads with MiXCR, one entry per CDR3 protein. The sample has around 310,000 distinct CDR3 sequences; around 4% are singletons. V was trimmed by 8 bases and J by 5 bases, leaving 7 bases between them. The germline V gene encodes CDR1 SGHDN and CDR2 FVKESK. The CDR3 contains 11 residues. This clonotype was sampled from a man aged 18-30 years who received the YFV17D yellow fever vaccine. Here the sequenced sample was PBMCs, taken on the day of the yellow fever booster vaccination. The genes are TRBV14 and TRBJ2-1; no clear D gene. CDR3 bases: TGTGCCAGCGGGTGGGACAATGAGCAGTTCTTC. Amino acids: CASGWDNEQFF.